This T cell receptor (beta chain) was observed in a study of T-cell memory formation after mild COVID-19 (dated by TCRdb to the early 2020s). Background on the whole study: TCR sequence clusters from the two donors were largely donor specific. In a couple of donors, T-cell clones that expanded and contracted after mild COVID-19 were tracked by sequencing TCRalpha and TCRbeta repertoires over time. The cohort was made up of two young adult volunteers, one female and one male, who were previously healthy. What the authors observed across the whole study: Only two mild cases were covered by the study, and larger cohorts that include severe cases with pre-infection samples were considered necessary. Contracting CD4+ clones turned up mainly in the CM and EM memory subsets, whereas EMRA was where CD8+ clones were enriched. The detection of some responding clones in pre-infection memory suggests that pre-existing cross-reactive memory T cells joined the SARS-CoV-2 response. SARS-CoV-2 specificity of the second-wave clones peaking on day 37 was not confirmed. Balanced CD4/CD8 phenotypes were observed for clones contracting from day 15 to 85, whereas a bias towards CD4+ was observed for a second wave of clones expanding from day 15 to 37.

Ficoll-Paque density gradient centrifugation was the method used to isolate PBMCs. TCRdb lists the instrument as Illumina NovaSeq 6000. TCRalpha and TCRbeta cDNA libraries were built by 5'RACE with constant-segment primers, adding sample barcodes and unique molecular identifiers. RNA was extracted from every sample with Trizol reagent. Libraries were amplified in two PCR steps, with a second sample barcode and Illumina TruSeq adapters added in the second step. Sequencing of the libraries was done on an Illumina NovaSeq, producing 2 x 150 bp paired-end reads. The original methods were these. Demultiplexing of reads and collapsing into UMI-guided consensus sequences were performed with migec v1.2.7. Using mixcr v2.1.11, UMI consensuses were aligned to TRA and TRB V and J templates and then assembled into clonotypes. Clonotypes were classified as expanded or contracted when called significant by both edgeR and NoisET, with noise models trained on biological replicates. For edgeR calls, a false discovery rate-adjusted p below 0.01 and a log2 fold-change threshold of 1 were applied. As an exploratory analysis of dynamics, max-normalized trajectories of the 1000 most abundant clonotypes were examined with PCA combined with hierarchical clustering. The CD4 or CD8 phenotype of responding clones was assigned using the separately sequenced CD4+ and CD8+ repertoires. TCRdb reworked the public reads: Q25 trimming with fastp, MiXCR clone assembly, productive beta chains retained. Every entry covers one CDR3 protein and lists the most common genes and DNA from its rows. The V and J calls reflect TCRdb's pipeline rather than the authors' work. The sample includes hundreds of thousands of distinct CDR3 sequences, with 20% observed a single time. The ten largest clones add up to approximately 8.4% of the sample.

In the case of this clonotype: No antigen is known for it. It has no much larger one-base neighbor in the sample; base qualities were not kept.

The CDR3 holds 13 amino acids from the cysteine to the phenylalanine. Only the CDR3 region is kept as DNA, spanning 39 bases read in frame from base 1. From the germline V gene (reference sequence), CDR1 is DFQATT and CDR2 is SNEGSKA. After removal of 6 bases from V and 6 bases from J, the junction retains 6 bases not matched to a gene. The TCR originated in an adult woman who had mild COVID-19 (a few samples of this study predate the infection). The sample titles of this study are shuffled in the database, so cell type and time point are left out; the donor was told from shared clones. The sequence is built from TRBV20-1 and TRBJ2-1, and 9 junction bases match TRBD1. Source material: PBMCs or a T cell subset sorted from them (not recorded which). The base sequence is TGCAGTGCCAGGGACAGGGCGAGCAATGAGCAGTTCTTC. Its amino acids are CSARDRASNEQFF.